This TCR beta chain is from a study of cytomegalovirus exposure and HLA in healthy donors. General study findings and limits: Later analysis showed TCR association rates varying by HLA locus, highest for DRB1 and lowest for HLA-C.

The CDR3 has 18 amino acids. V lost 0 bases and J lost 0, with 18 bases in between. Germline CDR1 MNHEY, CDR2 SMNVEV (reference sequence). Use of 60 Vbeta and 13 Jbeta primers characterized the PCR. The protocol was immunoSEQ multiplex PCR, while the TCRdb copy is restricted to in-frame clones and leaves out a portion. The sample lists some 190,000 clones, about nine tenths occurring once. Remarks on this clone: Its antigen is as yet unknown.

This chain connects TRBV27 to TRBJ2-7; the D gene is possibly TRBD2 (6 bases). This receptor was identified in a boy aged 2 to 10 in good health and CMV-seronegative. The specimen sequenced was PBMCs. The chain's CDR3 is CASSLSMGVDGSSYEQYF. CDR3 DNA: TGTGCCAGCAGTTTATCGATGGGGGTGGACGGGAGCTCCTACGAGCAGTACTTC.